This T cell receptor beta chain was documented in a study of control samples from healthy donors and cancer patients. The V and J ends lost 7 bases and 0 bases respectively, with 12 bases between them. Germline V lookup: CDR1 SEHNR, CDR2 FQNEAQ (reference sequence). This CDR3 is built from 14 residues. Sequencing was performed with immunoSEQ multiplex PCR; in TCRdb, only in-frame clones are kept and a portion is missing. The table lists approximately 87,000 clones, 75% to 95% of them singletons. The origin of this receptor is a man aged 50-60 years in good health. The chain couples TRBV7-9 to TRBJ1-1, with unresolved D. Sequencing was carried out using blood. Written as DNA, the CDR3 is TGTGCCAGCACTGGAACGGCCATGAACACTGAAGCTTTCTTT. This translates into CASTGTAMNTEAFF.